The 32 T cell receptor beta chains reported below all come from one sample, sequenced in a study of blood T cells in healthy people across ages (dated by TCRdb to 2014 to 2015). The library came from 5' RACE. Sequenced on an Illumina HiSeq 2500. The second PCR ran for about 6 to 12 cycles and used a J-beta primer mix along with a sample-barcoded 5' primer. Using fastp trimming at Q25 and MiXCR clonotype assembly, TCRdb reanalyzed the public sequencing data and kept in-frame beta chains. Entries are consolidated by CDR3 protein sequence, retaining the most common genes and DNA. The sample has about 1,500,000 distinct CDR3 sequences on record, under 30% of them singletons. The biggest ten clones account for roughly 8% of the sample. Sequenced: blood. These receptors all stem from a woman in her thirties in good health.

The V and J genes are TRBV29-1 and TRBJ2-3, with D perhaps TRBD2 (7 bases). The germline CDR1 and CDR2 sequences are SQVTM and ANQGSEA. The CDR3 is 14 amino acids. V gave up 0 bases and J gave up 6 bases, with 13 bases separating them. CDR3 bases: TGCAGCGTTGAAGAAGGGGGGGCAAAGGATACGCAGTATTTT. This encodes CSVEEGGAKDTQYF.

This clonotype was seen a few times. This may be a read error: a much more frequent sequence differs by one nucleotide. This sequence joins TRBV2 and TRBJ2-1; 7 bases agree with TRBD1. The CDR3 extends over 13 amino acids. CDR1 SNHLY and CDR2 FYNNEI come from the germline V gene. The trim removed 6 bases at V and 2 bases at J, leaving 1 base unmatched. The CDR3 sequence: CASRGQTYNEQFF. The CDR3 coding sequence is TGTGCCAGCAGGGGACAGACCTACAATGAGCAGTTCTTC.

Only a few counts were recorded for this clonotype. The rearrangement uses TRBV4-3 and TRBJ2-3, with 8 bases matching TRBD1. The CDR3 has 18 amino acids. Germline V gene sequence: CDR1 LGHNA, CDR2 YSLEER. V lost 1 base to trimming and J lost 2 bases; unmatched junction nucleotides: 11. CDR3 coding DNA: TGCGCCAGCAGCCAAGTAAGCTCCCAGGGGGCTTTCACAGATACGCAGTATTTT. Translation: CASSQVSSQGAFTDTQYF.

This clonotype has more than one count but fewer than ten. The V call is TRBV30, the J call TRBJ2-3; D gene unclear. The CDR3 has 13 residues. The V gene's germline CDR1 is GTSNPN and CDR2 SVGIG (reference sequence). Trimming left V 3 bases short and J 6 bases short, with 13 bases between. In DNA, the CDR3 is TGTGCCTGGAGAAGGTCGCTTGCGGATACGCAGTATTTT. Protein: CAWRRSLADTQYF.

This clonotype has a single count. J is TRBJ2-4 and V is TRBV24-1; 7 bases agree with TRBD1. Germline V CDR1 and CDR2: KGHDR, SFDVKD. The V gene end was trimmed by 3 bases and the J gene end by 13 bases; junction bases not matched to a gene: 14. The CDR3 has 15 amino acids. Here the CDR3 DNA reads TGTGCCACCAGTGATGGGACAGCTTTACCTTACGGGCAGTACTTC. It specifies CATSDGTALPYGQYF.

The J gene is TRBJ1-2, the V gene TRBV25-1; D is unresolved. Trimming took 5 bases from V and 8 from J, leaving 18 bases between them. The CDR3 length is 14 residues. Germline values: CDR1 MGHDK, CDR2 SYGVNS. CDR3 region: CASSSGISVMGYTF. CDR3 DNA: TGTGCCAGCAGTTCCGGCATATCTGTCATGGGCTACACCTTC.

This clonotype showed up just a few times. The chain couples TRBV20-1 to TRBJ1-5, with 9 bases fitting TRBD1. V shed 5 bases and J 5 bases; nucleotides not matched to a gene: 4. The germline CDR1 and CDR2 sequences are DFQATT and SNEGSKA (reference sequence). The CDR3 runs to 13 residues. CDR3 region: CSAGRTGDQPQHF. In nucleotides, the CDR3 is TGCAGTGCTGGCCGGACAGGGGATCAGCCCCAGCATTTT.

This clonotype showed up many times. The chain carries TRBV6-5 and TRBJ1-2; D may be TRBD1 (6 bases). V gave up 4 bases and J gave up 8 bases, with 17 bases separating them. CDR1 is MNHEY and CDR2 is SVGAGI in the germline V gene. The CDR3 covers 14 residues. CDR3 in amino acids: CASSSEPTGGGYTF. In nucleotides, the CDR3 is TGTGCCAGCAGTTCGGAACCGACAGGAGGGGGCTACACCTTC.

The V and J genes are TRBV11-2 and TRBJ1-6; TRBD1 is a possible D gene (5 bases). V lost 4 bases to trimming and J lost 0 bases, with 10 bases between them. Germline CDR1 reads SGHAT; CDR2 reads FQNNGV. The CDR3 totals 16 residues. CDR3 DNA: TGTGCCAGCAGCTATTCAGGGAGCTCCTATAATTCACCCCTCCACTTT. Translated, it gives CASSYSGSSYNSPLHF.

CDR3 coding DNA: TGTGCCAGCAGCCGACTGCGTGCGGGACAATCATACAATGAGCAGTTCTTC. This encodes CASSRLRAGQSYNEQFF. The chain carries TRBV11-2 and TRBJ2-1; D tentatively reads TRBD1 or TRBD2 (6 bases each). Germline CDR1 SGHAT, CDR2 FQNNGV. Trimming stripped 5 bases from V and 4 bases from J, with 21 bases between. The CDR3 totals 17 residues.

The chain couples TRBV12-3 or TRBV12-4 to TRBJ1-1, with unresolved D. V was clipped by 7 bases and J by 1 base, with 13 bases between them. The CDR3 is 14 amino acids. In DNA form, the CDR3 reads TGTGCCAGCAACCCGAGGACTGGGAACACTGAAGCTTTCTTT. Protein sequence: CASNPRTGNTEAFF.

This clonotype was detected ten times or more. The chain employs TRBV7-2 and TRBJ2-5, with 9 bases aligning to TRBD2. The V segment lost 1 base and the J segment 1 base; nucleotides outside the gene matches: 7. Germline V gene data show CDR1 as SGHTA and CDR2 as FQGNSA. This CDR3 contains 17 residues. The CDR3 loop reads CASSLGAGGILQETQYF. The CDR3 DNA is TGTGCCAGCAGCTTAGGAGCGGGAGGCATACTCCAAGAGACCCAGTACTTC. The entire variable domain, with the rest obtained from reference TRBV7-2 and TRBJ2-5, is as follows: GAGVSQSPSNKVTEKGKDVELRCDPISGHTALYWYRQSLGQGLEFLIYFQGNSAPDKSGLPSDRFSAERTGGSVSTLTIQRTQQEDSAVYLCASSLGAGGILQETQYFGPGTRLLVL.

This sequence joins TRBV6-5 and TRBJ2-7; D perhaps matches TRBD1 (6 bases). The germline CDR1 and CDR2 sequences are MNHEY and SVGAGI. Between the trimmed V and J ends, which lost 7 bases and 2 bases, there was a span of 15 bases. The CDR3 length is 14 residues. This chain's CDR3 is CASTAPDRAYEQYF. Here the CDR3 DNA reads TGTGCCAGCACCGCCCCGGACAGAGCCTACGAGCAGTACTTC.

The V and J genes are TRBV29-1 and TRBJ2-1; D is uncertain. V gave up 4 bases and J gave up 8 bases, with 15 bases separating them. Germline loops: CDR1 SQVTM, CDR2 ANQGSEA. The CDR3 length is 13 residues. The CDR3 coding sequence is TGCAGCGTTGTCAGCGTAGTGGGCGATGAGCAGTTCTTC. Translation: CSVVSVVGDEQFF.

This clonotype came up many times. V and J are TRBV2 and TRBJ2-7, with D tentatively TRBD1 (5 bases). This CDR3 comprises 12 residues. V dropped 3 bases and J dropped 3 bases, with 6 bases sitting between them. Germline V CDR1 and CDR2: SNHLY, FYNNEI. CDR3 sequence: CASSDTGYEQYF. CDR3 DNA sequence: TGTGCCAGCAGTGATACAGGCTACGAGCAGTACTTC.

The chain couples TRBV2 to TRBJ1-1; TRBD1 agrees at 9 bases. CDR1 and CDR2 (germline): SNHLY, FYNNEI. Unmatched junction bases numbered 14, after V lost 4 bases and J lost 5 bases. The CDR3 consists of 17 residues. This CDR3 is CASSATIGTGWRTEAFF. The CDR3 DNA follows: TGTGCCAGCAGTGCGACTATAGGGACAGGGTGGAGGACTGAAGCTTTCTTT.

Here the CDR3 reads CASSLYSRETLTDTQYF. The CDR3, as DNA: TGTGCCAGCAGCTTATACTCCCGGGAGACCCTCACGGATACGCAGTATTTT. V and J are TRBV7-6 and TRBJ2-3, with a possible D match to TRBD2 (6 bases). This CDR3 contains 17 residues. Trimming pared 2 bases from V and 6 bases from J, leaving 21 bases between. Germline CDR1 reads SGHVS; CDR2 reads FNYEAQ.

This clonotype has just a few counts. The chain has TRBV9 and TRBJ2-3; TRBD2 matches at 10 bases. The CDR3 totals 16 residues. CDR1 and CDR2 (germline): SGDLS, YYNGEE. J gave up 2 bases and V 4 bases, and 7 bases lay outside the gene matches. The CDR3: CASSFRLAGPTDTQYF. The DNA of the CDR3 is TGTGCCAGCAGCTTTAGACTAGCGGGCCCCACAGATACGCAGTATTTT.

Ten or more counts support this clonotype. This sequence joins TRBV3-1 and TRBJ2-7; 8 nucleotides match TRBD1. Germline CDR1 LGHDT, CDR2 YNNKEL (reference sequence). The CDR3 spans 14 residues. J was trimmed by 1 base and V by 3 bases; bases with no gene match: 2. Here the CDR3 reads CASSQGQVSYEQYF. In nucleotides, the CDR3 is TGTGCCAGCAGCCAGGGACAGGTGTCCTACGAGCAGTACTTC.

This clonotype was detected once. The V gene is TRBV12-3 or TRBV12-4, the J gene TRBJ1-6; D remains ambiguous. The CDR3 totals 12 residues. The V and J ends lost 5 bases and 14 bases respectively, with 13 bases between them. The CDR3 loop reads CASSPARRALHF. CDR3 nucleotides: TGTGCCAGCAGTCCCGCCAGGAGGGCCCTCCACTTT.

V gene TRBV6-1 combines with J gene TRBJ2-3, with 8 bases matching TRBD2. Trimming removed 2 bases from V and 0 bases from J; junction bases left unmatched: 4. CDR1 is MNHNS and CDR2 is SASEGT in the germline V gene. The CDR3 has 16 residues. CDR3 sequence (DNA): TGTGCCAGCAGTGAAACTGTAGCGGGGAGCACAGATACGCAGTATTTT. Translation gives CASSETVAGSTDTQYF.

The CDR3 loop reads CASSFRARKNTEAFF. The CDR3 DNA sequence: TGTGCCAGCAGTTTTAGGGCACGGAAGAACACTGAAGCTTTCTTT. The gene calls are TRBV12-3 or TRBV12-4 and TRBJ1-1; the D is unclear. The ends were cut back, 3 bases at V and 1 base at J, with 12 bases in the middle. The CDR3 runs 15 residues.

This clonotype has at least ten counts. V and J are TRBV29-1 and TRBJ2-7, with D tentatively TRBD1 or TRBD2 (6 bases each). CDR3 length: 16 residues. V lost 4 bases, J lost 5 bases, and 24 bases lay in between. Germline V gene sequence: CDR1 SQVTM, CDR2 ANQGSEA. The CDR3, as DNA: TGCAGCGTTGTACCCCCGGGGGCGGGTGGTACCAACGAGCAGTACTTC. Translating gives CSVVPPGAGGTNEQYF.

This clonotype occurred a few times. The genes are TRBV12-3 or TRBV12-4 and TRBJ2-3; no firm D call. The CDR3 totals 13 residues. Between the trimmed V and J ends, which lost 1 base and 7 bases, there was a span of 9 bases. The CDR3 loop is CASSLGTANTQYF. In nucleotides, the CDR3 is TGTGCCAGCAGTTTAGGAACAGCCAATACGCAGTATTTT.

This clonotype is a singleton in its sample. The V call is TRBV14, the J call TRBJ2-7; tentative D call: TRBD1 (6 bases). Germline V gene sequence: CDR1 SGHDN, CDR2 FVKESK. V shed 8 bases and J shed 1 base, with 15 bases lying between them. The CDR3 totals 14 residues. The CDR3 is CASGRQAISYEQYF. DNA of the CDR3: TGTGCCAGCGGCCGACAGGCAATATCCTACGAGCAGTACTTC.

Concerning this clonotype itself: This may stem from a read error, because a much larger clone lies one nucleotide away. This rearrangement joins TRBV7-2 to TRBJ2-5; TRBD2 is a possible D gene (5 bases). Trimming shortened V by 7 bases and J by 11 bases, and 20 bases separated the two germline ends. Germline V gene lookup returns CDR1 SGHTA and CDR2 FQGNSA. There are 13 residues in the CDR3. DNA of the CDR3: TGTGCCAGCAACCTCCCCCCGGGGTATGGGCAGTACTTC. Residues: CASNLPPGYGQYF.

This clonotype occurred a few times. The chain couples TRBV30 to TRBJ2-1, with 7 bases identical to TRBD2. Germline assignment: CDR1 GTSNPN and CDR2 SVGIG (reference sequence). The V segment lost 4 bases and the J segment 7 bases; nucleotides outside the gene matches: 7. This CDR3 region has 13 residues. The CDR3 nucleotides read TGTGCCTGGAATGCGGGAGTGGGGAATGAGCAGTTCTTC. Amino acids: CAWNAGVGNEQFF.

There are many counts of this clonotype. The rearrangement uses TRBV4-3 and TRBJ2-1, with TRBD2 identical over 7 bases. The J segment lost 10 bases and the V segment lost 1 base, leaving 10 bases of the junction unmatched. Germline V gene data show CDR1 as LGHNA and CDR2 as YSLEER. This CDR3 region has 15 residues. CDR3 coding DNA: TGCGCCAGCAGCCAAGGTATTGCGGGAGCGCGGGAGCAGTTCTTC. Its translation: CASSQGIAGAREQFF.

About this clonotype: At one end the junction does not follow the germline gene, possibly because of a read error. The chain employs TRBV2 and TRBJ1-3; a weak D match, TRBD1 (5 bases). The CDR3 spans 18 residues. The germline gives CDR1 SNHLY, CDR2 FYNNEI. The CDR3 DNA reads as TGTGCCAGCAGCCGAAGCTGGGGGACCGCAAGCTCTGGAAACGCCATATATTTT. The encoded protein is CASSRSWGTASSGNAIYF.

The table lists this clonotype with a few counts. The V gene is TRBV7-2, the J gene TRBJ2-1; TRBD2 is a possible D gene (6 bases). The CDR3 spans 16 residues. Germline lookup yields CDR1 SGHTA and CDR2 FQGNSA. V was clipped by 5 bases and J by 1 base, with 15 bases between them. DNA of the CDR3: TGTGCCAGCAGCCGGCGACGGGGGTTATCCTACAATGAGCAGTTCTTC. Its translation is CASSRRRGLSYNEQFF.

Remarks on this clonotype: This may be a read error, as it is one base from a much larger clone. The CDR3 spells CASHGVAKNIQYF. The CDR3 DNA reads as TGCGCCAGCCACGGAGTAGCCAAAAACATTCAGTACTTC. The V gene is TRBV5-1, the J gene TRBJ2-4; D call uncertain. This CDR3 is built from 13 residues. V shed 7 bases and J shed 0 bases, with 8 bases lying between them. Germline CDR1 and CDR2: SGHRS and YFSETQ.

This clonotype was counted at least ten times. The rearrangement links TRBV29-1 to TRBJ2-1, with unresolved D. Trimming removed 5 bases from V and 5 bases from J, with 13 bases in between. This CDR3 region has 13 residues. Germline V gives CDR1 SQVTM, CDR2 ANQGSEA. The CDR3 spells CSVWTPSDNEQFF. The CDR3 nucleotides are TGCAGCGTTTGGACCCCGTCCGACAATGAGCAGTTCTTC.